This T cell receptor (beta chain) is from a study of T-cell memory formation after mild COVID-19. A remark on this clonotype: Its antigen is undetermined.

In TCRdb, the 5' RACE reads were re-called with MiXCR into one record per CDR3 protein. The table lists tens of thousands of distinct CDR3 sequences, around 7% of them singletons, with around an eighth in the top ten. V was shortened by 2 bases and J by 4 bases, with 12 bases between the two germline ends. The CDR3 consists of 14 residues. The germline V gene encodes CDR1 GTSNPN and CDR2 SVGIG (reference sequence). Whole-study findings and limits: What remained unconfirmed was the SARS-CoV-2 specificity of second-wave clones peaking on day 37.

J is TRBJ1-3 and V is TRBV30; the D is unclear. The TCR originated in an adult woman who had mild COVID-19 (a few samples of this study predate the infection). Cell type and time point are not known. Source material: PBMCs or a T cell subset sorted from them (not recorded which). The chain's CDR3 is CAWSSDISGNTIYF. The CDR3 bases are TGTGCCTGGAGTTCCGACATCTCGGGAAACACCATATATTTT.